One and the same sample provided the 8 T cell receptor beta chains below, sequenced in a study of blood T cell repertoires in COVID-19. The data were produced by immunoSEQ multiplex PCR, yet TCRdb's version contains in-frame clones alone and is incomplete. The table includes roughly 250,000 clones, roughly nine tenths detected once. Sequences were obtained from peripheral blood. These receptors all stem from a man in his 60s who had recovered from COVID-19.

The V call is TRBV18, the J call TRBJ1-1, with D unresolved. This CDR3 has 12 amino acids. V dropped 3 bases and J dropped 7 bases, with 9 bases sitting between them. The germline CDR1 and CDR2 sequences are KGHSH and LQKENI. The CDR3 protein is CASSPTPLEAFF. CDR3 in DNA: TGTGCCAGCTCACCTACTCCCCTTGAAGCTTTCTTT.

CDR3: CASSQSGGVGVTGSSGNTIYF. The CDR3 DNA sequence: TGCGCCAGCAGCCAGTCGGGCGGAGTCGGGGTGACGGGGAGCTCTGGAAACACCATATATTTT. The chain employs TRBV4-1 and TRBJ1-3; unclear D gene. Germline assignment: CDR1 MGHRA and CDR2 YSYEKL. The CDR3 spans 21 residues. Trimming removed 3 bases at V and 0 bases at J, with 27 bases between.

The chain combines TRBV7-2 with TRBJ2-2, with D tentatively TRBD1 (6 bases). The CDR3 covers 14 residues. V dropped 2 bases and J dropped 3 bases, with 7 bases sitting between them. CDR1 and CDR2 from the germline V gene are SGHTA and FQGNSA. The CDR3 sequence is CASSLKGDTGELFF. In nucleotides, the CDR3 is TGTGCCAGCAGCTTAAAGGGGGACACCGGGGAGCTGTTTTTT.

The chain couples TRBV2 to TRBJ2-1, with a possible D match to TRBD2 (7 bases). This CDR3 has 14 residues. CDR1 SNHLY and CDR2 FYNNEI come from the germline V gene. The germline V and J ends were trimmed by 7 bases and 6 bases, with 16 bases remaining between them. CDR3 loop: CASNGGGISNEQFF. The CDR3 bases are TGTGCCAGCAATGGGGGGGGCATAAGCAATGAGCAGTTCTTC. The full variable domain, in which reference TRBV2 and TRBJ2-1 provide the parts outside the CDR3, is EPEVTQTPSHQVTQMGQEVILRCVPISNHLYFYWYRQILGQKVEFLVSFYNNEISEKSEIFDDQFSVERPDGSNFTLKIRSTKLEDSAMYFCASNGGGISNEQFFGPGTRLTVL.

The rearrangement links TRBV15 to TRBJ1-4, with a weak D call TRBD1 (5 bases). Trimming cost V 0 bases and J 5 bases, with 10 bases left between them. CDR1 is LNHNV, CDR2 YYDKDF, per germline (reference sequence). The CDR3 covers 15 residues. DNA of the CDR3: TGTGCCACCAGCAGAGATGGGTCAGGGAATGAAAAACTGTTTTTT. Amino acids: CATSRDGSGNEKLFF.

The chain employs TRBV5-4 and TRBJ2-3; 14 bases agree with TRBD2. The CDR3 totals 16 residues. V lost 4 bases to trimming and J lost 4 bases; unmatched junction nucleotides: 5. The germline gives CDR1 SGHNT, CDR2 YYREEE (reference sequence). The CDR3 DNA reads as TGTGCCAGCAGCCCAGGGACTAGCGGGGGCGCAGATACGCAGTATTTT. Amino acid sequence: CASSPGTSGGADTQYF.

The V and J genes are TRBV5-6 and TRBJ2-7; TRBD1 might be the D (6 bases). Trimming stripped 4 bases from V and 6 bases from J, with 14 bases between. Germline loops: CDR1 SGHDT, CDR2 YYEEEE. This CDR3 contains 13 residues. CDR3 loop: CASSLQGWVEQYF. In DNA, the CDR3 is TGTGCCAGCAGCCTCCAGGGGTGGGTCGAGCAGTACTTC.

The V gene is TRBV29-1, the J gene TRBJ1-1; 8 bases match TRBD1. J gave up 3 bases and V 5 bases, and 5 bases lay outside the gene matches. Germline V gene data show CDR1 as SQVTM and CDR2 as ANQGSEA. CDR3 length: 13 residues. As DNA, the CDR3 is TGCAGCGTTAGAACAGGGGGGGACACTGAAGCTTTCTTT. Translated, it gives CSVRTGGDTEAFF.